These 20 T cell receptor beta chains were sequenced from one sample in a study of blood T cell repertoires in COVID-19. Using immunoSEQ multiplex PCR, the repertoire was profiled, and TCRdb retains in-frame clones only, with some absent. The repertoire holds around 210,000 clones, about 90% seen once, with about 0.72% in the top ten. Sequencing was performed on peripheral blood. The receptor source for this set is a woman aged 65 to 85 with acute or convalescent COVID-19.

The chain joins TRBV6-5 to TRBJ2-1; D possibly corresponds to TRBD2 (7 bases). The CDR3 has 13 residues. V lost 7 bases to trimming and J lost 6 bases, with 13 bases between them. Germline loops: CDR1 MNHEY, CDR2 SVGAGI. The CDR3 sequence is CASKGGALNEQFF. The DNA of the CDR3 is TGTGCCAGCAAGGGGGGGGCCCTCAATGAGCAGTTCTTC.

The chain has TRBV2 and TRBJ2-2; TRBD2 aligns across 11 bases. J lost 8 bases, V lost 6 bases, and 5 bases had no gene match. The germline V gene encodes CDR1 SNHLY and CDR2 FYNNEI. This CDR3 region has 14 residues. CDR3 loop: CASRTSGAEGELFF. As DNA, the CDR3 is TGTGCCAGCAGGACTAGCGGGGCTGAAGGGGAGCTGTTTTTT.

The chain carries TRBV19 and TRBJ1-2, with a possible D match to TRBD1 (5 bases). This CDR3 has 13 amino acids. Trimming cost V 7 bases and J 4 bases, with 13 bases left between them. The germline CDR1 and CDR2 sequences are LNHDA and SQIVND (reference sequence). The CDR3 loop is CASKTDSTYGYTF. CDR3 coding DNA: TGTGCCAGTAAGACTGACAGTACCTATGGCTACACCTTC.

This clone was seen once. The chain couples TRBV7-3 to TRBJ2-2; 8 bases are a match to TRBD1. The CDR3 is 15 residues long. The germline gives CDR1 SGHTA, CDR2 FQGTGA. V shed 5 bases and J 4 bases; nucleotides not matched to a gene: 6. CDR3: CASSPGQGITGELFF. CDR3 sequence (DNA): TGTGCCAGCAGCCCCGGACAGGGTATCACCGGGGAGCTGTTTTTT.

The J gene is TRBJ2-2, the V gene TRBV12-3 or TRBV12-4; weak D call: TRBD1 (6 bases). The germline V and J ends were trimmed by 5 bases and 8 bases, with 12 bases remaining between them. The CDR3 has 13 residues. This CDR3 reads CASSPRGTGELFF. DNA of the CDR3: TGTGCCAGCAGTCCCAGGGGTACTGGGGAGCTGTTTTTT.

This clone was counted between two and nine times. The J gene is TRBJ2-4, the V gene TRBV19; a possible D gene is TRBD2 (5 bases). V lost 6 bases to trimming and J lost 9 bases, with 12 bases between them. The V gene's germline CDR1 is LNHDA and CDR2 SQIVND (reference sequence). The CDR3 covers 12 residues. For the CDR3, the DNA is TGTGCCAGTAGACCGGACTGGGGCATTCAGTACTTC. Its protein product is CASRPDWGIQYF.

This clone was seen a single time. The same CDR3 also results from other DNA sequences found in this sample. The chain joins TRBV29-1 to TRBJ2-7; 8 nucleotides line up with TRBD1. V shed 4 bases and J 2 bases; nucleotides not matched to a gene: 4. Germline CDR1 and CDR2: SQVTM and ANQGSEA. The CDR3 covers 13 residues. CDR3 loop: CSVGTGTPYEQYF. The CDR3, as DNA: TGCAGCGTTGGGACAGGGACCCCCTACGAGCAGTACTTC.

The genes are TRBV7-9 and TRBJ2-7; perhaps TRBD1 as D (6 bases). The CDR3 has 13 amino acids. V was clipped by 8 bases and J by 1 base, with 12 bases between them. Germline V gene sequence: CDR1 SEHNR, CDR2 FQNEAQ (reference sequence). DNA for the CDR3: TGTGCCAGCGACAAGGGGGTTTCCTACGAGCAGTACTTC. Its protein product is CASDKGVSYEQYF.

V gene TRBV19 combines with J gene TRBJ2-2; a weak D match, TRBD1 (6 bases). Looked up from germline, CDR1 is LNHDA and CDR2 is SQIVND (reference sequence). V lost 4 bases and J lost 2, with 14 bases in between. The CDR3 is 16 amino acids. The CDR3 reads CASSTPGQLNTGELFF. The CDR3 region has the DNA TGTGCCAGTAGTACCCCTGGACAGTTAAACACCGGGGAGCTGTTTTTT.

This clone has a handful of counts. J is TRBJ2-7 and V is TRBV2; the D gene is possibly TRBD1 (6 bases). The V gene lost 8 bases and the J gene lost 4 bases, with 15 bases spanning the gap. CDR3 length equals 13 residues. The germline gives CDR1 SNHLY, CDR2 FYNNEI. CDR3 sequence (DNA): TGTGCCAGCGGCCAGGGGCAGCCTTACGAGCAGTACTTC. Protein: CASGQGQPYEQYF.

J is TRBJ1-1 and V is TRBV4-3; D may be TRBD1 (6 bases). Germline V gene sequence: CDR1 LGHNA, CDR2 YSLEER. With 2 bases removed from V and 0 bases from J, the gap between germline ends came to 13 bases. This CDR3 region has 16 residues. The CDR3: CASSQTRGRVNTEAFF. CDR3 nucleotides: TGCGCCAGCAGCCAAACCAGGGGCCGAGTGAACACTGAAGCTTTCTTT.

This clone was counted once. V and J are TRBV27 and TRBJ2-3; TRBD1 might be the D (6 bases). The germline CDR1 and CDR2 sequences are MNHEY and SMNVEV (reference sequence). Trimming removed 8 bases at V and 9 bases at J, with 18 bases between. This CDR3 comprises 13 residues. The CDR3 spells CASRRYEGHTQYF. In nucleotides, the CDR3 is TGTGCCAGCCGTCGTTACGAGGGACACACGCAGTATTTT.

The chain links TRBV7-9 to TRBJ2-1; a weak D match, TRBD2 (6 bases). Germline V gives CDR1 SEHNR, CDR2 FQNEAQ (reference sequence). The CDR3 covers 16 residues. Trimming removed 3 bases from V and 4 bases from J, with 16 bases in between. The CDR3 protein is CASSLSNGGAYNEQFF. The CDR3 DNA is TGTGCCAGCAGCTTGAGCAATGGCGGGGCATACAATGAGCAGTTCTTC.

The V gene is TRBV5-1, the J gene TRBJ2-5; 12 bases agree with TRBD1. From germline, CDR1 is SGHRS and CDR2 YFSETQ. The CDR3 totals 16 residues. V was pared by 2 bases and J by 4 bases, with 6 bases of the junction left unmatched. CDR3 amino acids: CASSLLGQGAGETQYF. The CDR3 DNA is TGCGCCAGCAGCTTATTGGGACAGGGGGCTGGAGAGACCCAGTACTTC.

The chain joins TRBV6-1 to TRBJ2-1, with TRBD2 matching over 8 bases. Germline CDR1 and CDR2: MNHNS and SASEGT. The CDR3 is 14 residues long. The V segment lost 2 bases and the J segment 10 bases; nucleotides outside the gene matches: 7. CDR3 coding DNA: TGTGCCAGCAGTGAATTGGGACTAGTCATCGAGCAGTTCTTC. Translation gives CASSELGLVIEQFF.

This clone showed up just once. This sequence joins TRBV18 and TRBJ1-2, with D perhaps TRBD1 (5 bases). The V end was cut by 4 bases, the J end by 2 bases, with 14 bases between. The length of the CDR3 is 15 residues. Germline V gene lookup returns CDR1 KGHSH and CDR2 LQKENI. The CDR3 nucleotides are TGTGCCAGCTCACTAGCAGGGATAGGAAACTATGGCTACACCTTC. Translation gives CASSLAGIGNYGYTF.

The chain links TRBV20-1 to TRBJ1-1; D remains unclear. Germline V CDR1 and CDR2: DFQATT, SNEGSKA (reference sequence). This CDR3 spans 13 amino acids. Trimming left V 3 bases short and J 7 bases short, with 15 bases between. The CDR3 coding sequence is TGCAGTGCTAGTGAGACGATAGCCAATGAAGCTTTCTTT. Residues: CSASETIANEAFF.

This chain joins TRBV7-8 and TRBJ1-5, with D possibly being TRBD1 (6 bases). The germline V and J ends were trimmed by 1 base and 7 bases, with 23 bases remaining between them. Germline CDR1 is SGHVS and CDR2 is FQNEAQ. The CDR3 is 18 residues long. The CDR3 here is CASSLERRGAGGQQPQHF. CDR3 bases: TGTGCCAGCAGCTTAGAAAGGCGGGGGGCAGGTGGGCAGCAGCCCCAGCATTTT.

This chain connects TRBV9 to TRBJ1-2; no clear D gene. Germline V lookup: CDR1 SGDLS, CDR2 YYNGEE. Trimming stripped 0 bases from V and 4 bases from J, with 13 bases between. The CDR3 sequence is 15 residues long. In DNA, the CDR3 is TGTGCCAGCAGCGTAGGAGGGATTTCGAGCTATGGCTACACCTTC. Translated: CASSVGGISSYGYTF.

This rearrangement joins TRBV28 to TRBJ1-4, with a possible D match to TRBD1 (5 bases). Germline CDR1 is MDHEN and CDR2 is SYDVKM. Trimming took off 8 bases at V and 4 bases at J, with 11 bases between the two ends. The CDR3 length is 13 residues. The DNA for the CDR3 is TGTGCCAGCGGGGGGGGGAGTAATGAAAAACTGTTTTTT. It translates to CASGGGSNEKLFF.